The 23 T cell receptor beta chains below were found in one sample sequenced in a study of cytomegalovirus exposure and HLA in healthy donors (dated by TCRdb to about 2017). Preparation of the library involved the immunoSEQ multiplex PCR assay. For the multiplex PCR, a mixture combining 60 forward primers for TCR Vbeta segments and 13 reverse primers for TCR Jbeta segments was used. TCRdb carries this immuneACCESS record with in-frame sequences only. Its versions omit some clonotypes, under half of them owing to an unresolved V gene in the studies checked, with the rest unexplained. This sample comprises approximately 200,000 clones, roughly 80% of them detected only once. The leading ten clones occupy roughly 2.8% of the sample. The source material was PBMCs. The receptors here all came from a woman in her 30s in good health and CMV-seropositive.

CDR3 amino acids: CASNSGSRNEQFF. The CDR3 bases are TGTGCCAGCAACAGCGGGAGCAGGAATGAGCAGTTCTTC. The chain links TRBV27 to TRBJ2-1; 8 bases fit TRBD2. J lost 7 bases, V lost 7 bases, and 6 bases had no gene match. This CDR3 is 13 amino acids long. Germline assignment: CDR1 MNHEY and CDR2 SMNVEV (reference sequence).

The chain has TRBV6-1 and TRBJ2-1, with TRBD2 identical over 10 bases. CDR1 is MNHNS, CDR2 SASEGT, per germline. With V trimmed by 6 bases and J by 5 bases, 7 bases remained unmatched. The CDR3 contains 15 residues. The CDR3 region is CASSYGLAANNEQFF. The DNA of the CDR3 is TGTGCCAGCAGCTACGGACTAGCGGCAAACAATGAGCAGTTCTTC.

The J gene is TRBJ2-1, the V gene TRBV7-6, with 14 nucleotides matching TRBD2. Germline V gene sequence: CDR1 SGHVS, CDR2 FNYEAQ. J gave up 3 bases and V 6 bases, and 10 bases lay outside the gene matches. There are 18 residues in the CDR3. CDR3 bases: TGTGCCAGCAGGAAGACTAGCGGGAGGGCCGCCCTCTACAATGAGCAGTTCTTC. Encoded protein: CASRKTSGRAALYNEQFF.

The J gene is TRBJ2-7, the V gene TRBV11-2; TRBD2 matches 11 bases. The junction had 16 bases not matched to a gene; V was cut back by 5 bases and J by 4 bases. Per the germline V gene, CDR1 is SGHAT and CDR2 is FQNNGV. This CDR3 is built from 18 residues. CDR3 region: CASSDPGWLAGGLYEQYF. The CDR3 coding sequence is TGTGCCAGCAGCGATCCTGGGTGGTTAGCGGGAGGGCTGTACGAGCAGTACTTC.

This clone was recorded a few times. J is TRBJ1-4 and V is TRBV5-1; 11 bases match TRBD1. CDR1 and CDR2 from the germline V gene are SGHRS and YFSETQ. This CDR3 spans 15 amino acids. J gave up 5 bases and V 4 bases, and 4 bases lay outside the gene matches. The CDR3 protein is CASSQGTGGNEKLFF. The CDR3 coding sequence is TGCGCCAGCAGCCAGGGGACAGGGGGGAATGAAAAACTGTTTTTT.

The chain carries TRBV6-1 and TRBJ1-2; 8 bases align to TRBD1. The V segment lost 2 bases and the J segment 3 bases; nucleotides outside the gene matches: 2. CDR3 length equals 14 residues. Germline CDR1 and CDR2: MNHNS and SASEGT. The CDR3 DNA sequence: TGTGCCAGCAGTGAATTGGGACAGGACTATGGCTACACCTTC. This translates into CASSELGQDYGYTF.

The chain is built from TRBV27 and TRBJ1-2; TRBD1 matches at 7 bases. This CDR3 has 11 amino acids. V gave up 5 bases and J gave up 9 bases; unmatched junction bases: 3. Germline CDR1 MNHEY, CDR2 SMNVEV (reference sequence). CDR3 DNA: TGTGCCAGCAGTGCAGGGGGAAGCTACACCTTC. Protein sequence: CASSAGGSYTF.

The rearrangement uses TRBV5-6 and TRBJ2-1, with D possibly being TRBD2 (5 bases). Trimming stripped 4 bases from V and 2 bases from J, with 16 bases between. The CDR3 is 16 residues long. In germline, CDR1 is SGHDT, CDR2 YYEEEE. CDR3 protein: CASSPGMERTYNEQFF. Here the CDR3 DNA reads TGTGCCAGCAGCCCGGGGATGGAGCGAACCTACAATGAGCAGTTCTTC.

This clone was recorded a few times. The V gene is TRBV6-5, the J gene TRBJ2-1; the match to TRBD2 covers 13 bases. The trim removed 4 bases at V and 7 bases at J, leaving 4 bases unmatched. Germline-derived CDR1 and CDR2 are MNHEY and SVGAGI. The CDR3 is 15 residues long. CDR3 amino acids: CASSSTGLAGNEQFF. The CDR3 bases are TGTGCCAGCAGTTCGACGGGACTAGCGGGAAATGAGCAGTTCTTC.

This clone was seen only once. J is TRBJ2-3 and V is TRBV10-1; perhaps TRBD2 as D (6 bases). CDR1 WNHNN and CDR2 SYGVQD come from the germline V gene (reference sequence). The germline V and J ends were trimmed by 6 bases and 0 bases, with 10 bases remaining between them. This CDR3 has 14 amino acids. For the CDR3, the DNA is TGCGCCAGCAGCGAGGGACTCAGCACAGATACGCAGTATTTT. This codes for CASSEGLSTDTQYF.

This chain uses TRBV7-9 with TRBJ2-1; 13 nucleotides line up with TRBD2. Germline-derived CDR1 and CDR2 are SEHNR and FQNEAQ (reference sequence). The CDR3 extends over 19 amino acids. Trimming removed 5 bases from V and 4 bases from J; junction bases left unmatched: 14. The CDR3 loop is CASSSYWTSGSKRYNEQFF. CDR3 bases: TGTGCCAGCAGCAGCTACTGGACTAGCGGGAGTAAACGGTACAATGAGCAGTTCTTC.

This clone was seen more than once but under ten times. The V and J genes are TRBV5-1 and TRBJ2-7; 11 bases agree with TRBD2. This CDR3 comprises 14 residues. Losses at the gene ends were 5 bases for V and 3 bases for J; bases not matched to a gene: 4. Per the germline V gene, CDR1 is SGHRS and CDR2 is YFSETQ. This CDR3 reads CASSQTSGSYEQYF. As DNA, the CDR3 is TGCGCCAGCAGTCAAACTAGCGGGAGCTACGAGCAGTACTTC.

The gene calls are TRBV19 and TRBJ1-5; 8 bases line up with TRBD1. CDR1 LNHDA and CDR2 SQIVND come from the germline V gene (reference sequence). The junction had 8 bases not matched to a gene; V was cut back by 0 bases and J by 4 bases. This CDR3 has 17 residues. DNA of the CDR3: TGTGCCAGTAGTATAGAGGAGGGACAGGTCGAAAATCAGCCCCAGCATTTT. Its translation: CASSIEEGQVENQPQHF.

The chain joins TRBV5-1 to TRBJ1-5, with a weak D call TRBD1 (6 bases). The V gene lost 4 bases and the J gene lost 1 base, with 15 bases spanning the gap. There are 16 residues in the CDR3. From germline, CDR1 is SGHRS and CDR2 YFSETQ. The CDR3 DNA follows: TGCGCCAGCAGCCCAGGCCGGGGGGGCAGCAATCAGCCCCAGCATTTT. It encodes CASSPGRGGSNQPQHF.

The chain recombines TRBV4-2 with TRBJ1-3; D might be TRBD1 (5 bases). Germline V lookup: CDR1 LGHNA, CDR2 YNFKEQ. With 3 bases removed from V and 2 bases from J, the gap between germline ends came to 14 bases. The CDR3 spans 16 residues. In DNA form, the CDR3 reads TGTGCCAGCAGCCAGGGGCAGGGAGGTACTGGAAACACCATATATTTT. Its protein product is CASSQGQGGTGNTIYF.

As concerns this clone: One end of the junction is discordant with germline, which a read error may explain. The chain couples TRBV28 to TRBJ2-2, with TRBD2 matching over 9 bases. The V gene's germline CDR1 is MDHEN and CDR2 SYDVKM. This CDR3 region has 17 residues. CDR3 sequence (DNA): TGTGCCAGCAGACCCCCGGCGGGAGGGCCGAAAACCGGGGAGCTGTTTTTT. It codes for CASRPPAGGPKTGELFF.

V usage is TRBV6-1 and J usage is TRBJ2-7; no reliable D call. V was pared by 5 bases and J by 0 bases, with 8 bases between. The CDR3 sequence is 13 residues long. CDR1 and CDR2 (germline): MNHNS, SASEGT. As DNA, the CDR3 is TGTGCCAGCAGTTTTAGGAGCTCCTACGAGCAGTACTTC. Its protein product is CASSFRSSYEQYF.

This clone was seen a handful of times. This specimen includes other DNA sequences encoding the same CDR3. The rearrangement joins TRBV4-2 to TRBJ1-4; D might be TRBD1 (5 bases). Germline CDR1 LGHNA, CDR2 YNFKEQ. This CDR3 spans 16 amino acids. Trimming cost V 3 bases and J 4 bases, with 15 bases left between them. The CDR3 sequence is CASSQAGGQGNEKLFF. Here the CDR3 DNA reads TGTGCCAGCAGCCAGGCCGGAGGGCAGGGTAATGAAAAACTGTTTTTT.

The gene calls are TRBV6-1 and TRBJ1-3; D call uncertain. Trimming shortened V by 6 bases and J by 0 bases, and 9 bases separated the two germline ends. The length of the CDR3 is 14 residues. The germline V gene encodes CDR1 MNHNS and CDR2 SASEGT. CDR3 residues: CASRKAGSGNTIYF. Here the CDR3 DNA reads TGTGCCAGCAGAAAGGCGGGCTCTGGAAACACCATATATTTT.

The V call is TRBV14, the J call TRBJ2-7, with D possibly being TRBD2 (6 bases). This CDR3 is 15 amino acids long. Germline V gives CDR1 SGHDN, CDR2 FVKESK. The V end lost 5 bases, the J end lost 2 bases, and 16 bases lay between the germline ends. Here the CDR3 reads CASSLPGARTYEQYF. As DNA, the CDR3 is TGTGCCAGCAGCTTACCGGGAGCTAGAACCTACGAGCAGTACTTC.

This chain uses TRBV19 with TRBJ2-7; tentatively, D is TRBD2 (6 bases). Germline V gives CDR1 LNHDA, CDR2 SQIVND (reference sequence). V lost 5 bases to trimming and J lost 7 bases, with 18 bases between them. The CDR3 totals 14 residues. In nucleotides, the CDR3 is TGTGCCAGTAGTCCCTTCTCGGGAGTAAGGGAGCAGTACTTC. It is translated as CASSPFSGVREQYF.

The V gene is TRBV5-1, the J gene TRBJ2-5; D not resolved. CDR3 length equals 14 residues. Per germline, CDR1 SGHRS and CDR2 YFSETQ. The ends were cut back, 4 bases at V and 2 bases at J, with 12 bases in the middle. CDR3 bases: TGCGCCAGCAGCCGTAATAAATTTCAAGAGACCCAGTACTTC. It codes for CASSRNKFQETQYF. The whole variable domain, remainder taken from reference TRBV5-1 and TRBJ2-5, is KAGVTQTPRYLIKTRGQQVTLSCSPISGHRSVSWYQQTPGQGLQFLFEYFSETQRNKGNFPGRFSGRQFSNSRSEMNVSTLELGDSALYLCASSRNKFQETQYFGPGTRLLVL.

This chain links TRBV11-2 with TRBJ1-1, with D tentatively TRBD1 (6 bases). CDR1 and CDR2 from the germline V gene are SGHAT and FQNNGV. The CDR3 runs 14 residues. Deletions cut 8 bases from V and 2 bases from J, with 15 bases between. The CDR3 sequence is CASLRPGTNTEAFF. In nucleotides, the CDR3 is TGTGCCAGCCTAAGACCGGGGACAAACACTGAAGCTTTCTTT.